This entry lists 24 T cell receptor beta chains sequenced from one sample in a study of blood T cell repertoires in COVID-19. The method was immunoSEQ multiplex PCR; TCRdb's version includes in-frame clones alone and lacks a portion of them. The table lists around 150,000 clones, 86% of them singletons. Sequences were obtained from peripheral blood. The receptors come from a man between 65 and 85 years old with acute or convalescent COVID-19.

The chain carries TRBV27 and TRBJ2-7; 7 bases are shared with TRBD2. Germline V gene sequence: CDR1 MNHEY, CDR2 SMNVEV (reference sequence). J was trimmed by 0 bases and V by 10 bases; bases with no gene match: 12. CDR3 length: 15 amino acids. In DNA, the CDR3 is TGTGCCAACAAATCCCCGGGAGGTCCCTCCTACGAGCAGTACTTC. Amino acid sequence: CANKSPGGPSYEQYF.

The V call is TRBV19, the J call TRBJ1-6, with D perhaps TRBD1 (6 bases). V dropped 6 bases and J dropped 0 bases, with 12 bases sitting between them. The CDR3 runs 16 residues. Germline V lookup: CDR1 LNHDA, CDR2 SQIVND (reference sequence). The CDR3 DNA reads TGTGCCAGTAGAATGACAGGCAGCTCCTATAATTCACCCCTCCACTTT. Amino acids: CASRMTGSSYNSPLHF. The full variable domain, in which reference TRBV19 and TRBJ1-6 provide the parts outside the CDR3, is DGGITQSPKYLFRKEGQNVTLSCEQNLNHDAMYWYRQDPGQGLRLIYYSQIVNDFQKGDIAEGYSVSREKKESFPLTVTSAQKNPTAFYLCASRMTGSSYNSPLHFGNGTRLTVT.

The V gene is TRBV6-2 or TRBV6-3, the J gene TRBJ2-5, with 13 bases matching TRBD2. V trimming: 5 bases; J trimming: 3 bases; junction bases outside the gene matches: 3. Germline V CDR1 and CDR2: MNHEY, SVGEGT. The CDR3 has 15 amino acids. CDR3 amino acids: CASSPGLAGKETQYF. The CDR3 nucleotides are TGTGCCAGCAGTCCGGGACTAGCGGGAAAAGAGACCCAGTACTTC.

The V gene is TRBV5-4, the J gene TRBJ2-7, with 7 positions matching TRBD1. Per the germline V gene, CDR1 is SGHNT and CDR2 is YYREEE (reference sequence). V lost 5 bases and J lost 3; bases outside the gene matches: 8. This CDR3 has 14 amino acids. The CDR3 DNA reads TGTGCCAGCAGTGGGGGACAGTTTGGCTACGAGCAGTACTTC. Translation gives CASSGGQFGYEQYF.

The chain combines TRBV18 with TRBJ2-5; D may be TRBD1 (6 bases). This CDR3 is 14 amino acids long. CDR1 and CDR2 from the germline V gene are KGHSH and LQKENI. V was trimmed by 5 bases and J by 1 base, leaving 11 bases between them. Written as DNA, the CDR3 is TGTGCCAGCTCAGCGTCAGGGGTCCAAGAGACCCAGTACTTC. Protein product: CASSASGVQETQYF.

The chain has TRBV27 and TRBJ2-7, with 11 positions matching TRBD2. Germline loops: CDR1 MNHEY, CDR2 SMNVEV (reference sequence). The V and J ends lost 3 bases and 5 bases, in that order; junction bases with no gene match: 12. The CDR3 is made up of 17 amino acids. This chain's CDR3 is CASSFRPTSGRPHEQYF. The DNA for the CDR3 is TGTGCCAGCAGTTTCCGGCCAACTAGCGGGAGACCCCACGAGCAGTACTTC.

The V call is TRBV5-5, the J call TRBJ2-7, with D tentatively TRBD1 (6 bases). From germline, CDR1 is SGHKS and CDR2 YYEKEE (reference sequence). The CDR3 is 13 residues long. Trimming pared 4 bases from V and 4 bases from J, leaving 12 bases between. CDR3 region: CASSRGQTYEQYF. The CDR3 region has the DNA TGTGCCAGCAGCCGTGGACAGACGTACGAGCAGTACTTC.

This chain links TRBV11-3 with TRBJ2-1, with a tentative D call TRBD1 (6 bases). Germline V gene data show CDR1 as SGHNT and CDR2 as YENEEA. This CDR3 is built from 15 residues. Trimming shortened V by 3 bases and J by 5 bases, and 14 bases separated the two germline ends. CDR3 sequence: CASSFGQGIHNEQFF. The CDR3 bases are TGTGCCAGCAGCTTTGGGCAGGGGATTCACAATGAGCAGTTCTTC. Complete variable domain (other parts from reference TRBV11-3 and TRBJ2-1): EAGVVQSPRYKIIEKKQPVAFWCNPISGHNTLYWYLQNLGQGPELLIRYENEEAVDDSQLPKDRFSAERLKGVDSTLKIQPAELGDSAVYLCASSFGQGIHNEQFFGPGTRLTVL.

The chain carries TRBV9 and TRBJ2-1; D perhaps matches TRBD2 (5 bases). This CDR3 comprises 15 residues. V gave up 4 bases and J gave up 0 bases, with 11 bases separating them. Germline lookup yields CDR1 SGDLS and CDR2 YYNGEE. In DNA, the CDR3 is TGTGCCAGCAGCTCCTCGGCGGGCTCCTACAATGAGCAGTTCTTC. It yields the protein CASSSSAGSYNEQFF.

This clone occurred once. The rearrangement uses TRBV5-4 and TRBJ2-5, with D uncertain. V was trimmed by 2 bases and J by 2 bases, leaving 4 bases between them. CDR3 length equals 12 residues. Germline CDR1 and CDR2: SGHNT and YYREEE (reference sequence). CDR3 in DNA: TGTGCCAGCAGCTTCCCACAAGAGACCCAGTACTTC. Protein sequence: CASSFPQETQYF.

V and J are TRBV28 and TRBJ2-3; 7 nucleotides agree with TRBD1. Germline lookup yields CDR1 MDHEN and CDR2 SYDVKM. This CDR3 region has 14 residues. J lost 4 bases, V lost 6 bases, and 7 bases had no gene match. CDR3 protein: CASSTGAVADTQYF. The DNA of the CDR3 is TGTGCCAGCAGCACAGGGGCGGTAGCAGATACGCAGTATTTT.

This clone was observed once. The chain combines TRBV6-2 or TRBV6-3 with TRBJ1-5; D unclear. Germline V gene sequence: CDR1 MNHEY, CDR2 SVGEGT. CDR3 length equals 17 residues. V lost 6 bases and J lost 1, with 19 bases in between. The CDR3 loop reads CASSHGGTFGSNQPQHF. The CDR3 coding sequence is TGTGCCAGCAGCCACGGCGGTACGTTCGGGAGCAATCAGCCCCAGCATTTT.

On this clone: The junction and the germline gene differ at one end; a read error may be behind it. The genes are TRBV6-6 and TRBJ1-6, with TRBD1 matching 10 bases. CDR1 is MNHNY and CDR2 is SVGAGI in the germline V gene (reference sequence). CDR3 length equals 16 residues. CDR3 sequence reads: CVSSYPTGGRYSPLHF. CDR3 bases: TGTGTCAGCAGTTACCCGACAGGGGGCCGGTATTCACCCCTCCACTTT.

This clone was picked up a small number of times. The chain uses TRBV25-1 and TRBJ2-1, with D possibly TRBD2 on 6 matching bases. Between the trimmed V and J ends, which lost 5 bases and 7 bases, there was a span of 12 bases. Germline V CDR1 and CDR2: MGHDK, SYGVNS. This CDR3 contains 13 residues. In DNA form, the CDR3 reads TGTGCCAGCAGTTTCTTTAGCGGAAATGAGCAGTTCTTC. Translated, it gives CASSFFSGNEQFF.

The V gene is TRBV28, the J gene TRBJ1-4; 8 bases fit TRBD1. The germline V gene encodes CDR1 MDHEN and CDR2 SYDVKM. J was trimmed by 0 bases and V by 5 bases; bases with no gene match: 5. The CDR3 runs 16 residues. As DNA, the CDR3 is TGTGCCAGCAGTGCGACAGGGGTCGCAACTAATGAAAAACTGTTTTTT. It encodes CASSATGVATNEKLFF.

The rearrangement links TRBV5-1 to TRBJ1-4, with TRBD1 matching over 9 bases. The CDR3 length is 16 residues. V lost 0 bases and J lost 5; bases outside the gene matches: 5. CDR1 and CDR2 (germline): SGHRS, YFSETQ. The CDR3 DNA is TGCGCCAGCAGCTTGGCCGAACAGGGGGCGAATGAAAAACTGTTTTTT. This codes for CASSLAEQGANEKLFF.

The CDR3 coding sequence is TGTGCCAGCAGCTCGGGGACTCCCCTGGATACGCAGTATTTT. Translating gives CASSSGTPLDTQYF. The chain recombines TRBV7-2 with TRBJ2-3; TRBD2 might be the D (6 bases). Germline V gene data show CDR1 as SGHTA and CDR2 as FQGNSA. The CDR3 totals 14 residues. V lost 4 bases and J 6 bases, leaving 14 bases between the germline ends.

The V and J genes are TRBV28 and TRBJ2-7, with 7 bases that match TRBD1. The CDR3 extends over 16 amino acids. CDR1 and CDR2 from the germline V gene are MDHEN and SYDVKM. After removal of 5 bases from V and 3 bases from J, the junction contained 13 bases not matched to a gene. The DNA of the CDR3 is TGTGCCAGCAGTCTTATCGGGACAGCCAAAATCTACGAGCAGTACTTC. It yields the protein CASSLIGTAKIYEQYF.

This clone has just a few counts. This specimen includes other DNA sequences encoding the same CDR3. CDR3: CASSFRGTDTQYF. CDR3 in DNA: TGTGCCAGCAGCTTCCGCGGCACAGATACGCAGTATTTT. The genes are TRBV7-3 and TRBJ2-3; D remains ambiguous. Trimming removed 3 bases at V and 1 base at J, with 5 bases between. The germline V gene encodes CDR1 SGHTA and CDR2 FQGTGA. The CDR3 is made up of 13 amino acids.

The V call is TRBV11-2, the J call TRBJ2-1, with D uncertain. Germline assignment: CDR1 SGHAT and CDR2 FQNNGV. CDR3 size: 13 residues. V shed 5 bases and J shed 0 bases, with 5 bases lying between them. This chain's CDR3 is CASSLSSYNEQFF. DNA of the CDR3: TGTGCCAGCAGCCTGAGCTCCTACAATGAGCAGTTCTTC.

The chain combines TRBV30 with TRBJ1-1; TRBD1 agrees at 10 bases. Germline lookup yields CDR1 GTSNPN and CDR2 SVGIG (reference sequence). The CDR3 runs 13 residues. The V gene end was trimmed by 7 bases and the J gene end by 3 bases; junction bases not matched to a gene: 5. CDR3 nucleotides: TGTGCCTTTCGACAGGGGGCCCACACTGAAGCTTTCTTT. Amino acid sequence: CAFRQGAHTEAFF.

This chain connects TRBV5-4 to TRBJ2-3, with 8 bases lining up with TRBD2. The germline V gene encodes CDR1 SGHNT and CDR2 YYREEE (reference sequence). The CDR3 is 16 amino acids. V dropped 2 bases and J dropped 2; count of bases not matched to a gene: 7. The DNA of the CDR3 is TGTGCCAGCAGCTTAGGAGTAGCGGGGCTCACAGATACGCAGTATTTT. Translated, it gives CASSLGVAGLTDTQYF.

The chain recombines TRBV12-5 with TRBJ2-2, with 7 bases that match TRBD2. CDR3 length: 14 amino acids. The germline gives CDR1 LGHNT, CDR2 FRNRAP. The V and J ends lost 7 bases and 4 bases, in that order; junction bases with no gene match: 6. This CDR3 reads CASVGEGRTGELFF. In DNA form, the CDR3 reads TGTGCTAGTGTGGGGGAGGGGCGCACCGGGGAGCTGTTTTTT.

V usage is TRBV21-1 and J usage is TRBJ2-5; the table's D call, TRBD2, was not checked against the DNA. TRBV21-1 is a pseudogene locus. This CDR3 comprises 15 residues. CDR3 loop: CASSKGRGIKETQYF. Here the CDR3 DNA reads TGTGCCAGCAGCAAAGGTCGGGGGATTAAAGAGACCCAGTACTTC.